The 16 T cell receptor beta chains below come from one sample, sequenced in a study of graft-versus-host responses after intestinal transplantation. The repertoire was sequenced with immunoSEQ multiplex PCR; TCRdb's copy has only in-frame clones and lacks some. The sample has approximately 16,000 clones, approximately 88% seen once. The specimen was PBMCs, collected 110 days after intestinal transplant. Every receptor here comes from a human patient who received an intestinal transplant, so some T cells may come from the graft donor.

J is TRBJ2-1 and V is TRBV25-1; 8 positions match TRBD1. V was clipped by 8 bases and J by 6 bases; unmatched bases: 6. The germline CDR1 and CDR2 sequences are MGHDK and SYGVNS. The CDR3 length is 13 residues. The CDR3 DNA sequence: TGTGCCAGCTCTCAGGGGGCCGTCAATGAGCAGTTCTTC. This gives the protein CASSQGAVNEQFF.

This clone was observed a few times. CDR3 in DNA: TGTGCCAGCAGTTACTCGATTGGGACAGGGCATGAGCAGTTCTTC. Its translation is CASSYSIGTGHEQFF. J is TRBJ2-1 and V is TRBV6-8, with 9 bases aligning to TRBD1. The CDR3 runs 15 residues. From germline, CDR1 is MNHGY and CDR2 SAAAGT. V lost 0 bases and J lost 8; bases outside the gene matches: 5.

The chain recombines TRBV7-2 with TRBJ2-6, with a possible D match to TRBD2 (6 bases). V was shortened by 1 base and J by 6 bases, with 16 bases between the two germline ends. Germline V CDR1 and CDR2: SGHTA, FQGNSA. CDR3 length equals 17 residues. The CDR3: CASSLVAPGTAANVLTF. CDR3 nucleotide sequence: TGTGCCAGCAGCTTAGTAGCACCCGGGACTGCGGCCAACGTCCTGACTTTC.

This sequence joins TRBV6-5 and TRBJ2-5; 15 bases match TRBD2. This CDR3 has 15 amino acids. In germline, CDR1 is MNHEY, CDR2 SVGAGI. V was clipped by 5 bases and J by 2 bases; unmatched bases: 0. The CDR3 nucleotides are TGTGCCAGCAGTGGACTAGCGGGAGGGCAAGAGACCCAGTACTTC. Translated, it gives CASSGLAGGQETQYF.

The chain uses TRBV6-5 and TRBJ1-5; D is unresolved. Per germline, CDR1 MNHEY and CDR2 SVGAGI. V gave up 5 bases and J gave up 7 bases, with 15 bases separating them. This CDR3 spans 14 amino acids. The CDR3 DNA reads as TGTGCCAGCAGTGACGACGGCCCCAGCCAGCCCCAGCATTTT. This gives the protein CASSDDGPSQPQHF.

This chain joins TRBV10-1 and TRBJ2-1; no definite D call. This CDR3 region has 19 residues. With 2 bases removed from V and 4 bases from J, the gap between germline ends came to 24 bases. Per germline, CDR1 WNHNN and CDR2 SYGVQD (reference sequence). The CDR3 DNA sequence: TGCGCCAGCAGTGAGGCCCATGCTTCACCTAAGGGTTTATACAATGAGCAGTTCTTC. The encoded protein is CASSEAHASPKGLYNEQFF.

This chain joins TRBV14 and TRBJ1-2; TRBD1 aligns across 8 bases. CDR1 SGHDN and CDR2 FVKESK come from the germline V gene. CDR3 size: 14 residues. J lost 5 bases, V lost 4 bases, and 6 bases had no gene match. The CDR3 spells CASSLGQGWYGYTF. The CDR3 nucleotides are TGTGCCAGCAGCCTCGGACAGGGTTGGTATGGCTACACCTTC.

The chain links TRBV27 to TRBJ2-7, with D possibly matching TRBD1 (6 bases). The CDR3 runs to 13 residues. V was shortened by 6 bases and J by 4 bases, with 13 bases between the two germline ends. Germline V gene sequence: CDR1 MNHEY, CDR2 SMNVEV (reference sequence). This chain's CDR3 is CASSLGQFYEQYF. CDR3 nucleotides: TGTGCCAGCAGCCTGGGACAATTTTACGAGCAGTACTTC.

The sample holds a few counts of this clone. The same CDR3 arises from other DNA sequences in this sample as well. The chain carries TRBV30 and TRBJ1-1; the D is unclear. Germline V lookup: CDR1 GTSNPN, CDR2 SVGIG (reference sequence). Trimming removed 4 bases at V and 5 bases at J, with 14 bases between. The CDR3 is 13 amino acids. CDR3 sequence: CAWIPMRGTEAFF. DNA of the CDR3: TGTGCCTGGATCCCGATGCGAGGGACTGAAGCTTTCTTT.

A single count supports this clone. The rearrangement joins TRBV15 to TRBJ2-7; 8 nucleotides match TRBD1. This CDR3 is built from 15 residues. Germline CDR1 and CDR2: LNHNV and YYDKDF (reference sequence). V shed 0 bases, J shed 9 bases, and the junction held 10 bases outside the gene matches. The CDR3 region has the DNA TGTGCCACCAGCAGAGATAGGGTGGCAGGGGGCGCGCAGTACTTC. Amino acid sequence: CATSRDRVAGGAQYF.

The rearrangement uses TRBV6-5 and TRBJ2-1; 12 bases agree with TRBD1. V lost 6 bases to trimming and J lost 8 bases; unmatched junction nucleotides: 5. The CDR3 has 14 residues. Germline-derived CDR1 and CDR2 are MNHEY and SVGAGI. DNA of the CDR3: TGTGCCAGCAGGGGGGGACAGGGGGCCCATGAGCAGTTCTTC. As protein: CASRGGQGAHEQFF.

J is TRBJ1-5 and V is TRBV28, with D perhaps matching TRBD1 (5 bases). Trimming stripped 8 bases from V and 8 bases from J, with 16 bases between. Looked up from germline, CDR1 is MDHEN and CDR2 is SYDVKM. This CDR3 contains 13 residues. CDR3 amino acids: CASSWGIREPQHF. CDR3 sequence (DNA): TGTGCCAGCTCTTGGGGGATAAGGGAGCCCCAGCATTTT.

The chain has TRBV7-2 and TRBJ2-2; TRBD1 might be the D (6 bases). The CDR3 has 13 residues. Germline CDR1 is SGHTA and CDR2 is FQGNSA. The V and J ends lost 5 bases and 8 bases respectively, with 12 bases between them. This CDR3 reads CASSESGAGELFF. In DNA, the CDR3 is TGTGCCAGCAGCGAATCAGGGGCAGGGGAGCTGTTTTTT.

By share, this clone counts as large. This sequence joins TRBV6-6 and TRBJ2-7; D is unresolved. The CDR3 is 12 amino acids. Germline CDR1 reads MNHNY; CDR2 reads SVGAGI (reference sequence). Trimming took 9 bases from V and 5 from J, leaving 14 bases between them. The CDR3 spells CARSLITNEQYF. The CDR3 DNA is TGTGCCAGGTCCCTAATTACGAACGAGCAGTACTTC.

As regards this clone: Other DNA sequences within the sample encode an identical CDR3. The J gene is TRBJ2-4, the V gene TRBV6-1, with unresolved D. With 2 bases removed from V and 9 bases from J, the gap between germline ends came to 5 bases. CDR1 is MNHNS, CDR2 SASEGT, per germline. There are 11 residues in the CDR3. CDR3 bases: TGTGCCAGCAGTGAACCAAGCATTCAGTACTTC. Protein: CASSEPSIQYF.

The chain is built from TRBV9 and TRBJ2-5; 12 nucleotides line up with TRBD2. The CDR3 totals 20 residues. V was pared by 0 bases and J by 2 bases, with 14 bases of the junction left unmatched. Germline-derived CDR1 and CDR2 are SGDLS and YYNGEE. Here the CDR3 DNA reads TGTGCCAGCAGCGTAGGGGGCACTAGCGGGAGGTTCCAGTGGCAAGAGACCCAGTACTTC. Protein sequence: CASSVGGTSGRFQWQETQYF.